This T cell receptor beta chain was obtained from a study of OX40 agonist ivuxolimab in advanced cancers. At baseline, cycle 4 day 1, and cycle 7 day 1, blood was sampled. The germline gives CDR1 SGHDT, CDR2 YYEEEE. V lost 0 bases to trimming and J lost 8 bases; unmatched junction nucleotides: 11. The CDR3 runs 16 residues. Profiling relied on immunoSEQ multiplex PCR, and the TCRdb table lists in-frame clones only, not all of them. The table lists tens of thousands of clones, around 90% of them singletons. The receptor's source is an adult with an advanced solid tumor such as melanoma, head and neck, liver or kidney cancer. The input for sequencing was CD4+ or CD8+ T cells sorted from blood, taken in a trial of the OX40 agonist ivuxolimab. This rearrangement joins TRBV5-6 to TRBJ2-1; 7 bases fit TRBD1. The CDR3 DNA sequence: TGTGCCAGCAGCTTGGATCCGGGACAGACTGGGCATGAGCAGTTCTTC. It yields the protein CASSLDPGQTGHEQFF.